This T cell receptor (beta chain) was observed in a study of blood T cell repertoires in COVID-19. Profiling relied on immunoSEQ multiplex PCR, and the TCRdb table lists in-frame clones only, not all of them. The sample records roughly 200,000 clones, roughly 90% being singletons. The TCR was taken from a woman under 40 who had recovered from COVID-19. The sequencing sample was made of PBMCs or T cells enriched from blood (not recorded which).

The CDR3 nucleotides are TGCGCCAGCAGCTCTTACAGGGGCGCAATGAACACTGAAGCTTTCTTT. Its translation is CASSSYRGAMNTEAFF. This rearrangement joins TRBV5-1 to TRBJ1-1; TRBD1 matches 7 bases. This CDR3 is built from 16 residues. In germline, CDR1 is SGHRS, CDR2 YFSETQ. V dropped 3 bases and J dropped 0; count of bases not matched to a gene: 8.